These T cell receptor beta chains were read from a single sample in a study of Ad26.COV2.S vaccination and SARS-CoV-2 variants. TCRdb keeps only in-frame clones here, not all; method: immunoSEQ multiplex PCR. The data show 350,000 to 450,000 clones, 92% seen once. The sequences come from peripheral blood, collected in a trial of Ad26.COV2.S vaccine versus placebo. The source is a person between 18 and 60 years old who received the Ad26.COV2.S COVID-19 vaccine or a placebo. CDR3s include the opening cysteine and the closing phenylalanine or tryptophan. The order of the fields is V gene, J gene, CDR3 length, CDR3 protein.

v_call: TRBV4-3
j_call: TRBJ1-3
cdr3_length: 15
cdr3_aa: CASSQSRGLGNTIYF

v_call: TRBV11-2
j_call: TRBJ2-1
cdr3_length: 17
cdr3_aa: CASSLLTSGGAGNEQFF

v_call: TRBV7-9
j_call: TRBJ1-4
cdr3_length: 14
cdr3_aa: CASSPGQGNEKLFF

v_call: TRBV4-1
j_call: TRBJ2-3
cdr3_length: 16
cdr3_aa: CASSRMASAELDTQYF

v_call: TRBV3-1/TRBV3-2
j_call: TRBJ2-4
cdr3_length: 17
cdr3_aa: CASSPGIGARAKNIQYF

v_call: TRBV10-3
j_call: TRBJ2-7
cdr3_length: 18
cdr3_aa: CAISPGGRGPRPDYEQYF

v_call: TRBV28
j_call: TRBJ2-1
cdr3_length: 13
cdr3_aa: CASSFYQNNEQFF

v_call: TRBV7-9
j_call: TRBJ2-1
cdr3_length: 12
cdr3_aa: CASSLLGDEQFF

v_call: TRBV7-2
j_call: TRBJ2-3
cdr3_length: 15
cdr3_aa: CASSTTSGYTDTQYF

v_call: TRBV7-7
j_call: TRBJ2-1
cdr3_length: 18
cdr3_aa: CASSPLLRAGGPSNEQFF

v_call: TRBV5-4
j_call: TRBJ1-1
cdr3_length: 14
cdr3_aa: CASSLGQAGTEAFF

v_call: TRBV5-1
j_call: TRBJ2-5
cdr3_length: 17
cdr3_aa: CASSPGTSGGPAETQYF

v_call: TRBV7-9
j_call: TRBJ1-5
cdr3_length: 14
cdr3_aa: CASSTGGGNQPQHF

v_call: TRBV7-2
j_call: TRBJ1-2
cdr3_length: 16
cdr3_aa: CASSTSGGRAGYGYTF

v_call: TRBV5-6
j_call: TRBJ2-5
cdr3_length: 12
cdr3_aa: CASSNTGETQYF

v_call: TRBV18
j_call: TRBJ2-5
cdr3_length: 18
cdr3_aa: CASSPLRTSGGAGETQYF

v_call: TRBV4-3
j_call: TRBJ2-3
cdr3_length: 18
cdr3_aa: CASSQVARTGGRTDTQYF

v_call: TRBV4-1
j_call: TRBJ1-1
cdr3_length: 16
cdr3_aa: CASSQQTGARTSEAFF

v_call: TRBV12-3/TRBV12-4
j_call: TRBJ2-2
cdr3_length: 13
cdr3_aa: CASQAIGAGELFF

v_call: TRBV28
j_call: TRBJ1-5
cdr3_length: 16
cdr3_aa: CASSLLRSYSNQPQHF

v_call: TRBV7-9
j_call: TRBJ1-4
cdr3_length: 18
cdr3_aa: CASSSPRGESATNEKLFF

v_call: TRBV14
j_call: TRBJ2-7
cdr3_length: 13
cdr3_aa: CASSLGHSYEQYF

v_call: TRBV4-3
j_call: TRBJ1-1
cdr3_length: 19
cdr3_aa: CASSQVRGWRTRLGTEAFF

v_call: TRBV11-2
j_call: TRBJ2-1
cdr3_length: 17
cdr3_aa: CASSPQYRLSSYNEQFF

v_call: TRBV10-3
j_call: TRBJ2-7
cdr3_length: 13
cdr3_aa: CAISVDSSYEQYF

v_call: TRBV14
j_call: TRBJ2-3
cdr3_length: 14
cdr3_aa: CASSPLAYTDTQYF

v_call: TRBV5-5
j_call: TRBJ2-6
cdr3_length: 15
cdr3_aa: CASSARGTGANVLTF

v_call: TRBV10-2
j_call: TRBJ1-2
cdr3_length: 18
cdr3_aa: CASSEGDREVYLNYGYTF

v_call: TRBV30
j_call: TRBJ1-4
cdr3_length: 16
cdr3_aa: CAWSPAWTVVNEKLFF

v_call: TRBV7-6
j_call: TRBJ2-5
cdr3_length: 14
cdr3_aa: CASSLGMGEETQYF

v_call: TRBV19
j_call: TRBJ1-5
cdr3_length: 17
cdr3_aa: CASSIIGDSVANQPQHF

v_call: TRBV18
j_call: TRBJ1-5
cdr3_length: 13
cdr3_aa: CASSPSSNQPQHF

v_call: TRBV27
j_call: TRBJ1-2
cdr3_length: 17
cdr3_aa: CASSLLGTGGAGPGYTF

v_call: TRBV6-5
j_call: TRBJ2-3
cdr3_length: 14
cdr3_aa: CASRAGPNTDTQYF

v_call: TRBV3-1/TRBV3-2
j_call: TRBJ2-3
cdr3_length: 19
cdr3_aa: CASSQGLAGTPDWTDTQYF

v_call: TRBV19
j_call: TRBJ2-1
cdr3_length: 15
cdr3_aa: CASSQDVSSYNEQFF

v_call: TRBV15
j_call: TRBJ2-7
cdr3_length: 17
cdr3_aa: CATSGREGQFPVYEQYF

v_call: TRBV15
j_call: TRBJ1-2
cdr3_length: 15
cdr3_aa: CATSRGAEVEYGYTF

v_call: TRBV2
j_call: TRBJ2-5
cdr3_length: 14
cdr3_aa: CASSSGGARETQYF

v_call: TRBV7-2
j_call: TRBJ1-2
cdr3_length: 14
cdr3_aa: CASSLYGQNYGYTF

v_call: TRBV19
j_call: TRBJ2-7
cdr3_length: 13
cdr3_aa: CASSPRTAYEQYF

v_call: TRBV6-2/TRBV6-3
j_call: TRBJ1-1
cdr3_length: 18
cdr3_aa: CASSRQQGEQGLSTEAFF

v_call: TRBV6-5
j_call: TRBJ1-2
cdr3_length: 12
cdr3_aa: CAIRQGALGYTF

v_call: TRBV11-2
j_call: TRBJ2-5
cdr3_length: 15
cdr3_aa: CASSLPREVAETQYF

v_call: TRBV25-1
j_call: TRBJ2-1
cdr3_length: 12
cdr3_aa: CASSRTANEQFF

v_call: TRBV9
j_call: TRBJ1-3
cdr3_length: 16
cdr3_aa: CASSVEDYSTGNTIYF

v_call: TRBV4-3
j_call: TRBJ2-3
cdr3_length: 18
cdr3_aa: CASSPNLEVGGGTDTQYF

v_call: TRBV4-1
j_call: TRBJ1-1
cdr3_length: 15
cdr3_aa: CASSRVGEGDTEAFF

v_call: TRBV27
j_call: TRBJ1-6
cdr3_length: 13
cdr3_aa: CASSFLGDSPLHF

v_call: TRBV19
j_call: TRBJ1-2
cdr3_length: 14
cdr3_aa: CASSIIRGNYGYTF

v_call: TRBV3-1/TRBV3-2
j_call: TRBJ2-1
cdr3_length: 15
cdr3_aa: CASSQPGGGAGEQFF

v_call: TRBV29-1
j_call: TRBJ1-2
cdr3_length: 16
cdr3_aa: CSVWATGGQDFYGYTF

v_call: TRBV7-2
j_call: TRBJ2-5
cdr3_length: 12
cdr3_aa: CASSLTSETQYF

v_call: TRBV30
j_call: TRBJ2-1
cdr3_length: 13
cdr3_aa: CAWIKKANNEQFF

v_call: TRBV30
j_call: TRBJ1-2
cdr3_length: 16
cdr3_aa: CAWSVMGGHTNYGYTF